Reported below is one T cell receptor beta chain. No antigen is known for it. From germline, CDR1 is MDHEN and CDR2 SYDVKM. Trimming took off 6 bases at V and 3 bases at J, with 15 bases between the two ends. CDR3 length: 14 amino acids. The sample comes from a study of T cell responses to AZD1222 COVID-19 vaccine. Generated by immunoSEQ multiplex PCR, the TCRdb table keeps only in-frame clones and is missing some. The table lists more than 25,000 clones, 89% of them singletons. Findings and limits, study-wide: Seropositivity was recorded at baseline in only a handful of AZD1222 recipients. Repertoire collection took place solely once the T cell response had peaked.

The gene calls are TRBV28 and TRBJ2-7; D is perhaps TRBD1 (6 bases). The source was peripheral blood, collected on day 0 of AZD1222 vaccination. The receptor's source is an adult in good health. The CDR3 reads CASRGHRDGYEQYF. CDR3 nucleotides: TGTGCCAGCAGAGGCCACAGGGACGGCTACGAGCAGTACTTC.